This TCR beta chain was sequenced in a study of blood T cell repertoires in COVID-19. With V trimmed by 2 bases and J by 3 bases, 10 bases remained unmatched. Germline CDR1 and CDR2: SGHRS and YFSETQ. The CDR3 has 17 residues. Profiled with immunoSEQ multiplex PCR; TCRdb holds only in-frame clones, not every one. This repertoire shows more than 120,000 clones, approximately 88% found once; its top ten account for around 26%. The chain is built from TRBV5-1 and TRBJ2-5; 10 bases are shared with TRBD2. The TCR was taken from a human donor in a cohort sampled during active COVID-19. The sequenced sample was peripheral blood. For the CDR3, the DNA is TGCGCCAGCAGCTTAGGATTCAGTAGCGGGGGGAAAGAGACCCAGTACTTC. It yields the protein CASSLGFSSGGKETQYF.